Here is one T cell receptor beta chain with its context. Its antigen is as yet unknown. These data originate in a study of OX40 agonist ivuxolimab in advanced cancers. The protocol was immunoSEQ multiplex PCR, while the TCRdb copy is restricted to in-frame clones and leaves out a portion. The repertoire holds about 54,000 clones, with roughly 81% as singletons. The germline V and J ends were trimmed by 6 bases and 3 bases, with 8 bases remaining between them. CDR1 and CDR2 (germline): SNHLY, FYNNEI. The CDR3 has 12 residues. The study, taken as a whole, reports: Dose levels from 0.1 to 3.0 mg/kg saw CD4+ and CD8+ blood T cells expand clonally by week 6.

Sample: CD4+ or CD8+ T cells sorted from blood, taken in a trial of the OX40 agonist ivuxolimab. The sequence came from an adult with an advanced solid tumor such as melanoma, head and neck, liver or kidney cancer. The chain recombines TRBV2 with TRBJ1-1; a possible D gene is TRBD1 (6 bases). The CDR3 bases are TGTGCCAGCAGGGGGGCGGACACTGAAGCTTTCTTT. The encoded protein is CASRGADTEAFF. Together with reference TRBV2 and TRBJ1-1, the CDR3 gives the full variable domain: EPEVTQTPSHQVTQMGQEVILRCVPISNHLYFYWYRQILGQKVEFLVSFYNNEISEKSEIFDDQFSVERPDGSNFTLKIRSTKLEDSAMYFCASRGADTEAFFGQGTRLTVV.